This TCR beta chain was retrieved from a study of T cell responses to AZD1222 COVID-19 vaccine. Whole-study results and caveats: Baseline antibody screening turned up just six seropositive AZD1222 recipients. After the peak T cell response, and only then, were repertoires sampled.

Here immunoSEQ multiplex PCR was the method, and the copy in TCRdb shows in-frame clones only, minus some. The sample holds roughly 150,000 clones; more than 70% are singletons and the top ten take roughly 2.1%. As to this clone: Antigen specificity is unknown.

This sample comprised peripheral blood, obtained on day 0 of AZD1222 vaccination. This TCR derives from an adult in good health.

CDR3 bases: TGTGCCAGCAGTGGTCTGACCGGAGCTTTAAAGAACACTGAAGCTTTCTTT. This codes for CASSGLTGALKNTEAFF. The chain is built from TRBV6-1 and TRBJ1-1; no clear D gene. V dropped 4 bases and J dropped 1 base, with 19 bases sitting between them. Germline V gene data show CDR1 as MNHNS and CDR2 as SASEGT. The CDR3 is 17 residues long.